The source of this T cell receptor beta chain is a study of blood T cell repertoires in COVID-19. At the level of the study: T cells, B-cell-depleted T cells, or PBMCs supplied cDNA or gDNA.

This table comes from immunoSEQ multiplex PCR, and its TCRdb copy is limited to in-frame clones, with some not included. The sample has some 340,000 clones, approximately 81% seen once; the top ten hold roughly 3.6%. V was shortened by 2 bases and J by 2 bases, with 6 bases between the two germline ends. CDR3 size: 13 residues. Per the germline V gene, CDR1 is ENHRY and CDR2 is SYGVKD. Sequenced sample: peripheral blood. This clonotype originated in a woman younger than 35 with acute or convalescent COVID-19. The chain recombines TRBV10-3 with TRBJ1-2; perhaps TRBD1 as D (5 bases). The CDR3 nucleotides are TGTGCCATCAGTGAGGCAGGGAACTATGGCTACACCTTC. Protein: CAISEAGNYGYTF.